The sample holds a few counts of the clone carrying this TCR beta chain. Germline CDR1 and CDR2: SEHNR and FQNEAQ (reference sequence). V shed 1 base, J shed 4 bases, and the junction held 2 bases outside the gene matches. The length of the CDR3 is 14 residues. The data are from a study of blood T cell repertoires in COVID-19. Under the authors' procedure: Nucleated cell counts were estimated from reference gene primer amplification. Generated by immunoSEQ multiplex PCR, the TCRdb table keeps only in-frame clones and is missing some. V and J calls and clone size follow that table, whereas D and trimming were derived from the DNA. The repertoire has about 55,000 clones, about nine tenths of them found once; the top ten carry around 9.3%.

The origin of this receptor is a man aged 55 to 69 with active COVID-19. V gene TRBV7-9 combines with J gene TRBJ2-7; 9 bases fit TRBD1. Sequencing was done on a sample of peripheral blood. The CDR3 loop reads CASSLDRGLYEQYF. The CDR3 DNA is TGTGCCAGCAGCTTAGACAGGGGGCTATACGAGCAGTACTTC.